These T cell receptor beta chains were read from a single sample in a study of T cells in Graves' hyperthyroidism and ophthalmopathy. TCRdb reprocessed the multiplex PCR reads with MiXCR, giving one entry per CDR3 protein. The data contain 250,000 to 400,000 distinct CDR3 sequences, roughly 13% of them singletons. Material: blood. The receptors were sampled from a woman aged 40 to 50 with Graves' ophthalmopathy. Both conserved end residues are trimmed from each CDR3. D genes are given only for firm matches.

TRBD2 | TRBV6-1 | ASSLGLAGLDEQF
NA | TRBV19 | ASGRGRLDDINGYT
NA | TRBV19 | ASRSQGPRGTEAF
TRBD1 | TRBV12-3/TRBV12-4 | ASREQGAGEKLF
NA | TRBV27 | ASSLEGSWSSEQF
NA | TRBV2 | ASSEVLYQPQH
TRBD2 | TRBV27 | ASSLRGGRLAGGPRETQY
TRBD1 | TRBV13 | ASSLIRDRWTNEQF
NA | TRBV2 | ASRGLDEKLF
NA | TRBV12-3/TRBV12-4 | ASSFRGRAEQF
NA | TRBV3-1 | ASSQAHSPLH
NA | TRBV7-9 | ASRQQANTEAF
TRBD1 | TRBV28 | ASSSTGGNGYT
NA | TRBV10-2 | ASRTTGTPDYNEQF
NA | TRBV10-2 | ASSFSLGAGELF
NA | TRBV19 | ASSMAGVMGNQPQH
NA | TRBV29-1 | SVEDHGGPGGYT
TRBD1 | TRBV28 | AIEPWDREANYGYT
TRBD2 | TRBV2 | ASSESGRTGGLEDTQY
TRBD1 | TRBV3-1 | ASSHRTGQETQY
TRBD1 | TRBV5-1 | ASSLLWDRGAGEQF
TRBD2 | TRBV10-2 | ASSDLFAGSGKRNEQF